The 15 T cell receptor beta chains given below trace back to one sample, sequenced in a study of cytomegalovirus exposure and HLA in healthy donors. Vbeta (60) and Jbeta (13) primers were used in the PCR. Assay used: immunoSEQ multiplex PCR; TCRdb lists only in-frame clones, some missing. The table lists 100,000 to 150,000 clones, roughly 72% of them singletons. Sequencing was carried out using PBMCs. The origin of the receptors is a woman aged 50 to 60 in good health and CMV-seropositive.

This chain uses TRBV7-2 with TRBJ1-1, with D possibly matching TRBD1 (5 bases). The V gene lost 5 bases and the J gene lost 8 bases, with 15 bases spanning the gap. The CDR3 has 13 amino acids. Germline loops: CDR1 SGHTA, CDR2 FQGNSA. CDR3 nucleotide sequence: TGTGCCAGCAGCCAGGTTTCGGGGGTGGAAGCTTTCTTT. This gives the protein CASSQVSGVEAFF.

This clone was counted a single time. The chain uses TRBV6-1 and TRBJ2-1, with TRBD1 matching 8 bases. The germline V gene has CDR1 MNHNS and CDR2 SASEGT. The junction had 9 bases not matched to a gene; V was cut back by 4 bases and J by 4 bases. The CDR3 consists of 16 residues. The CDR3 DNA reads as TGTGCCAGCAGTGCTCAAATGACAGGGGCGTACAATGAGCAGTTCTTC. Protein sequence: CASSAQMTGAYNEQFF.

The chain employs TRBV6-5 and TRBJ1-1; the D is unclear. Germline V gene lookup returns CDR1 MNHEY and CDR2 SVGAGI. Trimming left V 2 bases short and J 4 bases short, with 8 bases between. The CDR3 is 13 amino acids. The CDR3 sequence: CASSYPGRTEAFF. The CDR3 nucleotides are TGTGCCAGCAGTTACCCAGGTCGCACTGAAGCTTTCTTT.

The rearrangement joins TRBV10-1 to TRBJ1-2; D is unresolved. V shed 2 bases and J shed 4 bases, with 14 bases lying between them. This CDR3 is 15 amino acids long. The germline CDR1 and CDR2 sequences are WNHNN and SYGVQD (reference sequence). CDR3: CASSESCGRGYGYTF. DNA of the CDR3: TGCGCCAGCAGTGAGAGTTGCGGGCGAGGCTATGGCTACACCTTC.

CDR3 region: CASSLYAGNQETQYF. The CDR3 bases are TGTGCCAGCAGTTTATACGCGGGGAACCAAGAGACCCAGTACTTC. The rearrangement joins TRBV28 to TRBJ2-5, with D tentatively TRBD2 (6 bases). The germline CDR1 and CDR2 sequences are MDHEN and SYDVKM. Trimming removed 1 base from V and 0 bases from J, with 9 bases in between. The CDR3 loop spans 15 amino acids.

V and J are TRBV7-9 and TRBJ2-7; a weak D match, TRBD1 (5 bases). CDR3 length equals 16 residues. Trimming pared 1 base from V and 1 base from J, leaving 14 bases between. Germline V CDR1 and CDR2: SEHNR, FQNEAQ (reference sequence). The DNA of the CDR3 is TGTGCCAGCAGCTTAGAGTTGGGCAGGGCTTCCTACGAGCAGTACTTC. Amino acids: CASSLELGRASYEQYF.

This clone was seen only once. The chain uses TRBV11-2 and TRBJ1-1; TRBD1 is a possible D gene (6 bases). Germline CDR1 SGHAT, CDR2 FQNNGV. There are 15 residues in the CDR3. The germline V and J ends were trimmed by 4 bases and 1 base, with 13 bases remaining between them. The CDR3 protein is CASSSGDTANTEAFF. Written as DNA, the CDR3 is TGTGCCAGCAGCTCCGGGGACACAGCGAACACTGAAGCTTTCTTT.

The rearrangement uses TRBV4-2 and TRBJ2-7; 10 bases map to TRBD2. The J segment lost 4 bases and the V segment lost 0 bases, leaving 6 bases of the junction unmatched. Germline V gives CDR1 LGHNA, CDR2 YNFKEQ. The CDR3 runs to 16 residues. CDR3 DNA: TGTGCCAGCAGCCAAGACCTTAGCGGGAGGTTTTACGAGCAGTACTTC. Translation gives CASSQDLSGRFYEQYF.

The chain is built from TRBV18 and TRBJ1-1; no reliable D call. This CDR3 has 15 amino acids. Trimming removed 0 bases at V and 4 bases at J, with 12 bases between. Germline CDR1 is KGHSH and CDR2 is LQKENI. The CDR3 nucleotides are TGTGCCAGCTCACCACCGGCGGATATCGTCACTGAAGCTTTCTTT. This sequence encodes CASSPPADIVTEAFF.

The V and J genes are TRBV5-1 and TRBJ2-1; D is ambiguous. The CDR3 length is 13 residues. Germline values: CDR1 SGHRS, CDR2 YFSETQ. V was cut by 0 bases and J by 6 bases, with 7 bases left in between. CDR3 protein: CASSLGLLNEQFF. The CDR3 bases are TGCGCCAGCAGCTTGGGGCTCCTCAATGAGCAGTTCTTC. Together with reference TRBV5-1 and TRBJ2-1, the CDR3 gives the full variable domain: KAGVTQTPRYLIKTRGQQVTLSCSPISGHRSVSWYQQTPGQGLQFLFEYFSETQRNKGNFPGRFSGRQFSNSRSEMNVSTLELGDSALYLCASSLGLLNEQFFGPGTRLTVL.

This chain joins TRBV28 and TRBJ1-2; D ambiguous. The CDR3 runs to 13 residues. V lost 3 bases and J lost 3, with 8 bases in between. CDR1 is MDHEN and CDR2 is SYDVKM in the germline V gene. CDR3 DNA sequence: TGTGCCAGCAGTTTGGCTGCTGACTATGGCTACACCTTC. This translates into CASSLAADYGYTF.

This chain links TRBV6-5 with TRBJ2-7, with 11 bases fitting TRBD1. J gave up 3 bases and V 2 bases, and 3 bases lay outside the gene matches. Per the germline V gene, CDR1 is MNHEY and CDR2 is SVGAGI. The CDR3 covers 15 residues. The CDR3 sequence is CASSYRDRGGYEQYF. CDR3 bases: TGTGCCAGCAGTTACCGGGACAGGGGGGGCTACGAGCAGTACTTC.

The chain has TRBV15 and TRBJ1-2, with D possibly being TRBD1 (5 bases). Germline V gene data show CDR1 as LNHNV and CDR2 as YYDKDF (reference sequence). V lost 1 base and J 8 bases, leaving 20 bases between the germline ends. CDR3 length equals 16 residues. This chain's CDR3 is CATSRVRGGARGGYTF. In nucleotides, the CDR3 is TGTGCCACCAGCAGAGTTAGGGGCGGGGCTCGGGGAGGCTACACCTTC.

This clone came up a few times. The rearrangement joins TRBV4-3 to TRBJ1-5; 7 nucleotides match TRBD1. Germline CDR1 reads LGHNA; CDR2 reads YSLEER. This CDR3 contains 16 residues. V dropped 0 bases and J dropped 6; count of bases not matched to a gene: 8. The CDR3 bases are TGCGCCAGCAGCCAAGACTTCGGGACAGTGGGTCAGCCCCAGCATTTT. Its protein is CASSQDFGTVGQPQHF.

This clone has a handful of counts. The rearrangement joins TRBV4-2 to TRBJ1-1; TRBD1 matches 7 bases. Trimming at V came to 4 bases and at J to 3 bases, leaving 8 bases not matched to a gene. Germline-derived CDR1 and CDR2 are LGHNA and YNFKEQ. The CDR3 is 15 residues long. CDR3 protein: CASSPQGGRDTEAFF. The CDR3 bases are TGTGCCAGCAGCCCCCAGGGGGGCAGGGACACTGAAGCTTTCTTT.